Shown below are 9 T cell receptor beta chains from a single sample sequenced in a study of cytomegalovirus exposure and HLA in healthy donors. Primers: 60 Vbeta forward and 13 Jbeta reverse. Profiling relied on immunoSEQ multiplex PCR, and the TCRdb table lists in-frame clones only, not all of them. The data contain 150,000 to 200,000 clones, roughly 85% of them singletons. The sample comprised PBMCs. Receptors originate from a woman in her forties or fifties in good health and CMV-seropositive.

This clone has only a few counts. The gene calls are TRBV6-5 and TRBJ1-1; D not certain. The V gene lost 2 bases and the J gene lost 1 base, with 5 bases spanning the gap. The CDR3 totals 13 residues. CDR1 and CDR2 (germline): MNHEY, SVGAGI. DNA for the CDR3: TGTGCCAGCAGTTACGGAGGGAACACTGAAGCTTTCTTT. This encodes CASSYGGNTEAFF.

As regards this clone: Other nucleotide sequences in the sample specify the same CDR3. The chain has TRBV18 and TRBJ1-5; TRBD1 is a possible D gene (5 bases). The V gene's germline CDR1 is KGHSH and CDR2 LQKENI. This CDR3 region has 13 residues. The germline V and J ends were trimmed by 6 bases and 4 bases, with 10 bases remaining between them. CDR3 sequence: CASSPDRNQPQHF. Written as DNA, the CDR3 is TGTGCCAGCTCCCCCGACAGAAATCAGCCCCAGCATTTT.

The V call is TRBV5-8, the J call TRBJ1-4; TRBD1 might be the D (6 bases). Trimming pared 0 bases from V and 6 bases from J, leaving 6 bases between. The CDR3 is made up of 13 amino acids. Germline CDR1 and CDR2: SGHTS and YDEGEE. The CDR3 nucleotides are TGTGCCAGCAGCTTGGACAGGGATGAAAAACTGTTTTTT. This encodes CASSLDRDEKLFF.

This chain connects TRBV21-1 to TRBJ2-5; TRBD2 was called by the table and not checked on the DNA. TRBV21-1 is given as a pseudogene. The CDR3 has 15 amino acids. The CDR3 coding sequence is TGTGCCACCGACGCTCACCCCCCTAGGGAGGAGACCCAGTACTTC. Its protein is CATDAHPPREETQYF.

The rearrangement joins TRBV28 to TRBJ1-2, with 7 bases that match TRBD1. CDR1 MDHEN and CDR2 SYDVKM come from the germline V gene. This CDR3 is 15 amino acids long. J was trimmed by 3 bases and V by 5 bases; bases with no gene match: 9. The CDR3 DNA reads TGTGCCAGCAGTCTAGACGACAGGGCCTACTATGGCTACACCTTC. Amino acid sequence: CASSLDDRAYYGYTF.

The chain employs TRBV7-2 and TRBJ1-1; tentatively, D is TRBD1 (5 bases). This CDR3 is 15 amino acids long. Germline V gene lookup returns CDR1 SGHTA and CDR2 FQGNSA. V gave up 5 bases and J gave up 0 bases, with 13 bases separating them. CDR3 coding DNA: TGTGCCAGCAGCCCGCTCCCAGGGTTGAACACTGAAGCTTTCTTT. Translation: CASSPLPGLNTEAFF.

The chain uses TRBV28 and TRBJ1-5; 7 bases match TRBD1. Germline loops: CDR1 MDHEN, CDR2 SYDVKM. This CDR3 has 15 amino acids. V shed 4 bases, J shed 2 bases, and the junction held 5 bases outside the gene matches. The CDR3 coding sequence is TGTGCCAGCAGTTCAGGGGGTCCTGGCAATCAGCCCCAGCATTTT. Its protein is CASSSGGPGNQPQHF.

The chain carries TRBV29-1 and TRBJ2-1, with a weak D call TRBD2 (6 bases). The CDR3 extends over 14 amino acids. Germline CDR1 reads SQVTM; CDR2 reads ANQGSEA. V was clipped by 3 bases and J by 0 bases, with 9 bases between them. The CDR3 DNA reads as TGCAGCGTTGAGGAGGGGTACTCCTACAATGAGCAGTTCTTC. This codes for CSVEEGYSYNEQFF.

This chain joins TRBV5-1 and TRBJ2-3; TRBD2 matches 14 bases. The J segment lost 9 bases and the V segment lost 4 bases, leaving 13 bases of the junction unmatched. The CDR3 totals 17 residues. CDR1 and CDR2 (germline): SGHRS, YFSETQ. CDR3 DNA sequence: TGCGCCAGCAGCCCCGGGACTAGCGGGGGTGGATGGTCCACGCAGTATTTT. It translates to CASSPGTSGGGWSTQYF.